This T cell receptor beta chain was retrieved from a study of T cells in Graves' hyperthyroidism and ophthalmopathy. Study-wide findings and caveats: Ophthalmopathy prediction by the model preceded onset by a median about 6 months. In the analysis, a 13 V-J model separated ophthalmopathy from stable hyperthyroidism.

The CDR3 regions of TCR beta were amplified from RNA transcripts. A first-round RT-PCR of the TCR CDR3 used the HTBI primer set. TCRdb re-called the multiplex PCR reads through MiXCR, storing one row per CDR3 protein. The table has hundreds of thousands of distinct CDR3 sequences, over 15% seen once. The germline CDR1 and CDR2 sequences are SEHNR and FQNEAQ (reference sequence). V gave up 4 bases and J gave up 11 bases, with 15 bases separating them. The CDR3 is 14 amino acids. Points on this clonotype: Its antigen is as yet unknown. A much larger clone lies one base from this, so it may be a read error.

The sequencing input was blood. J is TRBJ1-6 and V is TRBV7-9; TRBD1 is a possible D gene (5 bases). The receptor's source is a woman between 18 and 29 years old with Graves' hyperthyroidism. The CDR3 DNA is TGTGCCAGCAGCTCCGGGACCGAGAATACACCCCTCCACTTT. This sequence encodes CASSSGTENTPLHF.